This TCR beta chain was recovered during a study of T-cell memory formation after mild COVID-19. TCRdb passed the 5' RACE reads through MiXCR, listing each CDR3 protein once. The table has more than 120,000 distinct CDR3 sequences, 19% seen once. Per germline, CDR1 LGHDT and CDR2 YNNKEL (reference sequence). This CDR3 region has 18 residues. V gave up 1 base and J gave up 5 bases; unmatched junction bases: 16. The sample holds a few counts of this clonotype. The clonotype was recovered from an adult woman who had mild COVID-19 (a few samples of this study predate the infection). Cell type and time point are not known. The sample taken for sequencing was PBMCs or a T cell subset sorted from them (not recorded which). This chain links TRBV3-1 with TRBJ1-1; 7 bases map to TRBD1. CDR3 coding DNA: TGTGCCAGCAGCCAAGTCCCTGGGGACAGCTCTAGGCGGACTGAAGCTTTCTTT. Residues: CASSQVPGDSSRRTEAFF.